This note documents a single T cell receptor (beta chain) sequence. This entry is derived from a study of shared clonotypes between healthy human individuals. Germline CDR1 SNHLY, CDR2 FYNNEI. This CDR3 comprises 15 residues. The V end was cut by 7 bases, the J end by 4 bases, with 19 bases between. Sequencing used immunoSEQ multiplex PCR; TCRdb keeps in-frame clones, though not all of them. The repertoire holds roughly 2.5 million clones, with just over 90% as singletons. The sequenced sample consisted of naive CD4+ T cells sorted from blood. The subset was: CD45RA+ positively selected. The rearrangement links TRBV2 to TRBJ1-1, with D perhaps TRBD1 (5 bases). The receptor comes from a man between 18 and 35 years old in good health. CDR3 nucleotide sequence: TGTGCCAGCAAACCCCAGGGAGGGTTAGGCACTGAAGCTTTCTTT. Protein product: CASKPQGGLGTEAFF. Together with reference TRBV2 and TRBJ1-1, the CDR3 gives the full variable domain: EPEVTQTPSHQVTQMGQEVILRCVPISNHLYFYWYRQILGQKVEFLVSFYNNEISEKSEIFDDQFSVERPDGSNFTLKIRSTKLEDSAMYFCASKPQGGLGTEAFFGQGTRLTVV.